The present T cell receptor (beta chain) was sequenced within a study of blood T cell repertoires in COVID-19. TCRdb's copy holds only in-frame clones and misses some; the assay was immunoSEQ multiplex PCR. Found here are roughly 100,000 clones, around 80% of them singletons; the top ten hold 15%. The CDR3 loop spans 16 amino acids. The V gene end was trimmed by 0 bases and the J gene end by 2 bases; junction bases not matched to a gene: 5. CDR1 and CDR2 (germline): SGHRS, YFSETQ. Sequencing input: peripheral blood. The source of this sequence is a woman over 75 with acute or convalescent COVID-19. The rearrangement uses TRBV5-1 and TRBJ1-3; 7 bases map to TRBD1. CDR3 in amino acids: CASSLGIGQAGNTIYF. CDR3 bases: TGCGCCAGCAGCTTGGGAATAGGACAGGCTGGAAACACCATATATTTT.